This T cell receptor beta chain was recovered during a study of CD8 T cells in ankylosing spondylitis. This clonotype showed up many times. Its antigen is not identified. TCRdb reprocessed the 5' RACE reads with MiXCR, giving one entry per CDR3 protein. The sample has 500,000 to 650,000 distinct CDR3 sequences; about 5.7% are singletons. Whole-study findings and limits: Characteristic of ankylosing spondylitis blood, it appeared, was a TCR beta motif comprising roughly 8 highly homologous variants.

V was pared by 0 bases and J by 3 bases, with 18 bases between. The germline CDR1 and CDR2 sequences are PRHDT and FYEKMQ (reference sequence). The length of the CDR3 is 17 residues. This clonotype originated in a male donor with ankylosing spondylitis. The chain carries TRBV13 and TRBJ2-7, with a weak D call TRBD2 (5 bases). Material: blood, either unsorted or a sorted T cell fraction (not recorded which). As DNA, the CDR3 is TGTGCCAGCAGCTTAGGCGATCTAGCTTTTAGTGGCTACGAGCAGTACTTC. Encoded protein: CASSLGDLAFSGYEQYF. The full variable domain, rest sourced from reference TRBV13 and TRBJ2-7, is AAGVIQSPRHLIKEKRETATLKCYPIPRHDTVYWYQQGPGQDPQFLISFYEKMQSDKGSIPDRFSAQQFSDYHSELNMSSLELGDSALYFCASSLGDLAFSGYEQYFGPGTRLTVT.